This entry lists 28 T cell receptor beta chains sequenced from one sample in a study of metastatic and nonmetastatic thyroid tumors. Patients underwent thyroid surgery, and none had received any treatment before it. TCRdb recomputed clones from the PCR reads via MiXCR. The data show roughly 3,000 clones, 25% to 30% seen once. The sample was tumor tissue. Every receptor here comes from a female donor with papillary thyroid cancer or a benign thyroid nodule (not recorded which). Some clones in this sample may be carry-over from other donors' samples.

V gene TRBV20-1 combines with J gene TRBJ1-2, with D uncertain. The CDR3 is made up of 12 amino acids. CDR1 DFQATT and CDR2 SNEGSKA come from the germline V gene (reference sequence). V was trimmed by 5 bases and J by 6 bases, leaving 13 bases between them. This CDR3 is CSASDDINGYTF. The CDR3 nucleotides read TGCAGTGCTTCTGACGACATCAATGGCTACACCTTC.

Only a few counts were recorded for this clone. The chain is built from TRBV12-3 or TRBV12-4 and TRBJ1-5; D gene unclear. Trimming took off 3 bases at V and 5 bases at J, with 5 bases between the two ends. This CDR3 has 12 residues. The CDR3 DNA follows: TGTGCCAGCAGTTTCTCAGATCAGCCCCAGCATTTT. Amino acid sequence: CASSFSDQPQHF.

This clone rates as large. V is TRBV12-3 or TRBV12-4 and J is TRBJ2-1, with D uncertain. Trimming shortened V by 0 bases and J by 0 bases, and 6 bases separated the two germline ends. The CDR3 is made up of 15 amino acids. The CDR3 nucleotides read TGTGCCAGCAGTTTAGCCATAAGCTCCTACAATGAGCAGTTCTTC. This encodes CASSLAISSYNEQFF.

This chain's CDR3 is CASSLGQMNNEQFF. The CDR3 region has the DNA TGTGCCAGCAGTCTCGGACAGATGAACAATGAGCAGTTCTTC. This chain links TRBV12-3 or TRBV12-4 with TRBJ2-1; D possibly corresponds to TRBD1 (6 bases). The CDR3 has 14 residues. Trimming took off 5 bases at V and 5 bases at J, with 13 bases between the two ends.

This clone has a handful of counts. V usage is TRBV27 and J usage is TRBJ2-2, with D maybe TRBD2 (5 bases). Germline CDR1 reads MNHEY; CDR2 reads SMNVEV (reference sequence). CDR3 size: 17 residues. V was cut by 2 bases and J by 0 bases, with 13 bases left in between. The CDR3 DNA reads as TGTGCCAGCAGTTTAGTTAGCGAGCTAACGAACACCGGGGAGCTGTTTTTT. Its translation is CASSLVSELTNTGELFF.

This clone counts as medium-sized (0.01 to 0.1%). The chain is built from TRBV15 and TRBJ2-2; 8 bases fit TRBD1. V gave up 0 bases and J gave up 7 bases; unmatched junction bases: 4. Germline CDR1 is LNHNV and CDR2 is YYDKDF (reference sequence). The CDR3 is 15 residues long. As DNA, the CDR3 is TGTGCCACCAGCAGAGAGGCAGGGGGCATCGGGGAGCTGTTTTTT. Protein product: CATSREAGGIGELFF. Full variable domain (remainder filled in from reference TRBV15 and TRBJ2-2): DAMVIQNPRYQVTQFGKPVTLSCSQTLNHNVMYWYQQKSSQAPKLLFHYYDKDFNNEADTPDNFQSRRPNTSFCFLDIRSPGLGDTAMYLCATSREAGGIGELFFGEGSRLTVL.

This clone has just a few counts. The chain employs TRBV27 and TRBJ2-1; D possibly corresponds to TRBD2 (6 bases). This CDR3 contains 15 residues. Trimming removed 7 bases at V and 5 bases at J, with 18 bases between. Per germline, CDR1 MNHEY and CDR2 SMNVEV (reference sequence). The CDR3 coding sequence is TGTGCCAGCATGGAGTATAGCGGTGAGAACAATGAGCAGTTCTTC. This gives the protein CASMEYSGENNEQFF.

The rearrangement links TRBV6-1 to TRBJ2-1; D gene ambiguous. Germline V CDR1 and CDR2: MNHNS, SASEGT. The V gene lost 3 bases and the J gene lost 4 bases, with 7 bases spanning the gap. CDR3 length: 13 amino acids. The CDR3 loop is CASSDPQYNEQFF. CDR3 sequence (DNA): TGTGCCAGCAGTGACCCCCAGTACAATGAGCAGTTCTTC.

This clone was counted a few times. This chain joins TRBV6-2 or TRBV6-3 and TRBJ1-2; D is uncertain. CDR3 length: 15 residues. Germline V gene lookup returns CDR1 MNHEY and CDR2 SVGEGT. Trimming left V 0 bases short and J 11 bases short, with 19 bases between. The CDR3 DNA follows: TGTGCCAGCAGTTACTCAACCGGTGGGCCTAGTTTTTACACCTTC. It specifies CASSYSTGGPSFYTF.

This clone was counted a few times. The chain has TRBV28 and TRBJ1-4; no firm D call. Germline values: CDR1 MDHEN, CDR2 SYDVKM. Trimming removed 5 bases from V and 6 bases from J, with 16 bases in between. CDR3 length equals 15 residues. The CDR3 DNA reads as TGTGCCAGCAGTACCCTCTTAGGGAGCCATGAAAAACTGTTTTTT. It yields the protein CASSTLLGSHEKLFF. Variable domain in full (rest from reference TRBV28 and TRBJ1-4): DVKVTQSSRYLVKRTGEKVFLECVQDMDHENMFWYRQDPGLGLRLIYFSYDVKMKEKGDIPEGYSVSREKKERFSLILESASTNQTSMYLCASSTLLGSHEKLFFGSGTQLSVL.

By share of the sample, this clone is medium-sized (0.01 to 0.1%). The rearrangement joins TRBV5-1 to TRBJ2-3; D perhaps matches TRBD2 (5 bases). This CDR3 has 12 amino acids. Trimming pared 7 bases from V and 10 bases from J, leaving 16 bases between. Per the germline V gene, CDR1 is SGHRS and CDR2 is YFSETQ. CDR3 bases: TGCGCCAGCCGAGGTGAGGGTGGACCGCAGTATTTT. It encodes CASRGEGGPQYF.

The chain carries TRBV28 and TRBJ1-2; D is unclear. Trimming removed 2 bases from V and 1 base from J, with 8 bases in between. Germline CDR1 MDHEN, CDR2 SYDVKM. There are 14 residues in the CDR3. The CDR3 DNA sequence: TGTGCCAGCAGTTTAATTCCGTATAACTATGGCTACACCTTC. As protein: CASSLIPYNYGYTF.

The chain is built from TRBV12-3 or TRBV12-4 and TRBJ2-5; 8 bases agree with TRBD2. The CDR3 spans 16 residues. Germline trimming cut 5 bases from V and 5 bases from J; bases unmatched to any gene: 13. CDR3 amino acids: CASSTNPGTRGETQYF. The CDR3 bases are TGTGCCAGCAGTACCAACCCCGGGACTAGGGGGGAGACCCAGTACTTC.

The table lists this clone with a few counts. The V and J genes are TRBV6-1 and TRBJ2-5, with D tentatively TRBD2 (6 bases). The V end was cut by 1 base, the J end by 1 base, with 10 bases between. CDR1 and CDR2 (germline): MNHNS, SASEGT. The CDR3 consists of 15 residues. CDR3 in amino acids: CASSEVAGSQETQYF. The CDR3 coding sequence is TGTGCCAGCAGTGAAGTGGCGGGATCCCAAGAGACCCAGTACTTC.

By its share, this clone is large (0.1 to 1%). The chain is built from TRBV6-5 and TRBJ2-7, with unresolved D. CDR1 MNHEY and CDR2 SVGAGI come from the germline V gene. Trimming removed 3 bases from V and 0 bases from J, with 6 bases in between. The CDR3 is 13 amino acids. The CDR3 DNA is TGTGCCAGCAGTTATGCCAGCTCCTACGAGCAGTACTTC. Protein sequence: CASSYASSYEQYF.

This clone was seen a handful of times. The chain uses TRBV27 and TRBJ2-3, with 12 bases fitting TRBD1. Germline CDR1 is MNHEY and CDR2 is SMNVEV (reference sequence). V shed 6 bases and J 5 bases; nucleotides not matched to a gene: 9. The CDR3 spans 16 residues. CDR3 residues: CASSERGTGGLDTQYF. The CDR3, as DNA: TGTGCCAGCAGCGAGAGGGGGACAGGGGGCTTAGATACGCAGTATTTT.

In this sample, this clone turned up many times. The V call is TRBV4-3, the J call TRBJ2-4, with D possibly matching TRBD1 (5 bases). The CDR3 is made up of 15 amino acids. Germline lookup yields CDR1 LGHNA and CDR2 YSLEER. Trimming shortened V by 2 bases and J by 3 bases, and 11 bases separated the two germline ends. DNA for the CDR3: TGCGCCAGCAGCCAAACCAGGGCGGACAAAAACATTCAGTACTTC. Protein sequence: CASSQTRADKNIQYF.

This clone has a handful of counts. One end of the junction is discordant with germline, which a read error may explain. This sequence joins TRBV12-3 or TRBV12-4 and TRBJ1-2, with 11 bases aligning to TRBD1. The CDR3 sequence is 15 residues long. The CDR3 region has the DNA TGTGCCAGTAGTTCCGGGACAGGGGGAAACTATGGCTACACCTTC. Its translation: CASSSGTGGNYGYTF.

This clone has a handful of counts. V gene TRBV6-2 or TRBV6-3 combines with J gene TRBJ2-3; 11 positions agree with TRBD2. After removal of 7 bases from V and 1 base from J, the junction contained 7 bases not matched to a gene. Looked up from germline, CDR1 is MNHEY and CDR2 is SVGEGT. This CDR3 contains 16 residues. The CDR3 nucleotides are TGTGCCAGCATCGATGGACTAGCGGGCCGCACAGATACGCAGTATTTT. It yields the protein CASIDGLAGRTDTQYF.

The rearrangement links TRBV5-1 to TRBJ1-1; 8 bases line up with TRBD1. Germline V gives CDR1 SGHRS, CDR2 YFSETQ. V trimming: 0 bases; J trimming: 4 bases; junction bases outside the gene matches: 5. The CDR3 extends over 15 amino acids. DNA for the CDR3: TGCGCCAGCAGCTTGGATTGGACAGGGACCACTGAAGCTTTCTTT. The encoded protein is CASSLDWTGTTEAFF.

This clone is categorized as medium-sized. This sequence joins TRBV20-1 and TRBJ2-1; D might be TRBD2 (5 bases). The V end lost 0 bases, the J end lost 8 bases, and 11 bases lay between the germline ends. CDR3 length: 13 residues. CDR1 and CDR2 from the germline V gene are DFQATT and SNEGSKA (reference sequence). As DNA, the CDR3 is TGCAGTGCTAGAGATGGGTCGCGGGATGAGCAGTTCTTC. As protein: CSARDGSRDEQFF.

This clone is labeled as medium-sized. V is TRBV20-1 and J is TRBJ2-5, with 8 bases lining up with TRBD2. The germline V gene has CDR1 DFQATT and CDR2 SNEGSKA (reference sequence). This CDR3 comprises 14 residues. V lost 4 bases and J lost 5; bases outside the gene matches: 9. The CDR3 DNA sequence: TGCAGTGCTAAAGGGACTAGGAGGTTGGAGACCCAGTACTTC. It encodes CSAKGTRRLETQYF.

Remarks on this clone: The junction shows a germline mismatch at one end, possibly a read error. The J gene is TRBJ2-2, the V gene TRBV7-7; 8 positions agree with TRBD1. Germline values: CDR1 SSHAT, CDR2 FNYEAQ (reference sequence). CDR3 size: 15 residues. This CDR3 reads CASSSGGFSTGELFF. Here the CDR3 DNA reads TGTGCTAGCAGCTCAGGGGGCTTCTCTACCGGGGAGCTGTTTTTT.

The chain couples TRBV6-5 to TRBJ2-6; D perhaps matches TRBD2 (5 bases). Germline-derived CDR1 and CDR2 are MNHEY and SVGAGI. V lost 6 bases and J 0 bases, leaving 18 bases between the germline ends. The CDR3 has 18 residues. CDR3 sequence: CASSIYGPGSSGANVLTF. DNA for the CDR3: TGTGCCAGCAGCATATACGGACCGGGGAGCTCTGGGGCCAACGTCCTGACTTTC.

This clone was counted between two and nine times. This chain joins TRBV7-9 and TRBJ2-7; D is unclear. CDR3 length: 12 amino acids. The V end lost 5 bases, the J end lost 5 bases, and 10 bases lay between the germline ends. Germline V CDR1 and CDR2: SEHNR, FQNEAQ (reference sequence). In DNA form, the CDR3 reads TGTGCCAGCAGCCCGCAGTGGGACGAGCAGTACTTC. Encoded protein: CASSPQWDEQYF.

This clone has only a few counts. This CDR3 is CASSFLRASNTGELFF. The CDR3 nucleotides read TGTGCCAGCAGTTTCCTCCGGGCCTCCAACACCGGGGAGCTGTTTTTT. This sequence joins TRBV12-3 or TRBV12-4 and TRBJ2-2; no firm D call. The CDR3 is made up of 16 amino acids. V lost 3 bases to trimming and J lost 2 bases, with 13 bases between them.

In its sample, this clone was seen a few times. DNA for the CDR3: TGTGCCAGCAGCTTATCTGAGGGAGGCGAGCAGTACTTC. Protein: CASSLSEGGEQYF. The rearrangement uses TRBV7-9 and TRBJ2-7; maybe TRBD2 (6 bases). The CDR3 loop spans 13 amino acids. V shed 2 bases and J shed 6 bases, with 11 bases lying between them. Germline loops: CDR1 SEHNR, CDR2 FQNEAQ (reference sequence).

This chain links TRBV4-2 with TRBJ1-4, with a weak D call TRBD1 (6 bases). The CDR3 length is 13 residues. Germline-derived CDR1 and CDR2 are LGHNA and YNFKEQ. The V end was cut by 3 bases, the J end by 15 bases, with 17 bases between. CDR3 nucleotides: TGTGCCAGCAGCCAGGCTTCGGACAGACCGGTGTTTTTT. Translating gives CASSQASDRPVFF.